The 24 T cell receptor beta chains listed next were all sequenced from one sample in a study of Graves' ophthalmopathy and Graves' hyperthyroidism. As the template, RNA transcripts were used to amplify TCR beta CDR3 regions. HTBI primers were used in a first-round RT-PCR, which preceded a second-round multiplex PCR. Via MiXCR, TCRdb re-called the multiplex PCR reads, giving one row per CDR3 protein. The table records about 210,000 distinct CDR3 sequences, about 32% of them present only once. The sample taken for sequencing was peripheral blood. These receptor sequences come from a man in his fifties or sixties with Graves' ophthalmopathy.

This clonotype was seen repeatedly, ten times or more. The chain couples TRBV5-1 to TRBJ2-7, with D uncertain. The germline gives CDR1 SGHRS, CDR2 YFSETQ. The CDR3 runs 13 residues. The V end was cut by 4 bases, the J end by 0 bases, with 8 bases between. CDR3 sequence (DNA): TGCGCCAGCAGCACTCCCGGCTCCTACGAGCAGTACTTC. Translation gives CASSTPGSYEQYF.

This clonotype came up many times. V is TRBV5-1 and J is TRBJ1-2, with a possible D match to TRBD1 (5 bases). The length of the CDR3 is 14 residues. Trimming removed 4 bases from V and 3 bases from J, with 13 bases in between. Germline V gene sequence: CDR1 SGHRS, CDR2 YFSETQ. The CDR3 coding sequence is TGCGCCAGCAGCGGTACAGGTGTAGACTATGGCTACACCTTC. It codes for CASSGTGVDYGYTF.

This clonotype has at least ten counts. The V gene is TRBV7-2, the J gene TRBJ2-7, with TRBD2 identical over 10 bases. This CDR3 is 15 amino acids long. Germline assignment: CDR1 SGHTA and CDR2 FQGNSA. J lost 3 bases, V lost 6 bases, and 8 bases had no gene match. The CDR3, as DNA: TGTGCCAGCAGTTCTCGTCCTAGCGGGAGCTACGAGCAGTACTTC. Its translation: CASSSRPSGSYEQYF.

This clonotype was seen many times. This rearrangement joins TRBV29-1 to TRBJ2-6, with a tentative D call TRBD2 (5 bases). CDR1 is SQVTM and CDR2 is ANQGSEA in the germline V gene. The CDR3 consists of 14 residues. Trimming shortened V by 4 bases and J by 3 bases, and 10 bases separated the two germline ends. DNA for the CDR3: TGCAGCGTTGGTGAGGGAGTTGGGGCCAACGTCCTGACTTTC. Encoded protein: CSVGEGVGANVLTF.

The table lists this clonotype with many counts. The chain employs TRBV19 and TRBJ2-7; 12 bases map to TRBD1. With V trimmed by 0 bases and J by 7 bases, 10 bases remained unmatched. The CDR3 runs to 17 residues. CDR1 and CDR2 (germline): LNHDA, SQIVND (reference sequence). CDR3 sequence: CASSIDLRGTGGREQYF. DNA for the CDR3: TGTGCCAGTAGTATAGATCTCCGGGGGACAGGGGGCCGAGAGCAGTACTTC. Full variable domain (rest looked up from reference TRBV19 and TRBJ2-7): DGGITQSPKYLFRKEGQNVTLSCEQNLNHDAMYWYRQDPGQGLRLIYYSQIVNDFQKGDIAEGYSVSREKKESFPLTVTSAQKNPTAFYLCASSIDLRGTGGREQYFGPGTRLTVT.

This clonotype is a singleton in its sample. The rearrangement joins TRBV6-2 or TRBV6-3 to TRBJ2-2, with 7 bases matching TRBD1. With 6 bases clipped from V and 7 bases from J, the junction kept 11 bases outside the gene matches. CDR1 and CDR2 from the germline V gene are MNHEY and SVGEGT. The CDR3 is 15 amino acids. The CDR3 bases are TGTGCCAGCAGCCCGCCCCCGACAGGGCACGGGGAGCTGTTTTTT. It specifies CASSPPPTGHGELFF.

The V gene is TRBV30, the J gene TRBJ2-6; D remains ambiguous. V lost 0 bases to trimming and J lost 3 bases, with 12 bases between them. The CDR3 is 16 residues long. From germline, CDR1 is GTSNPN and CDR2 SVGIG (reference sequence). The chain's CDR3 is CAWSVPAGNGANVLTF. The CDR3, as DNA: TGTGCCTGGAGTGTTCCGGCAGGCAATGGGGCCAACGTCCTGACTTTC.

This clonotype was observed many times. This rearrangement joins TRBV29-1 to TRBJ1-3; 7 nucleotides align to TRBD1. With V trimmed by 5 bases and J by 1 base, 5 bases remained unmatched. The CDR3 length is 14 residues. CDR1 and CDR2 (germline): SQVTM, ANQGSEA. The CDR3 DNA sequence: TGCAGCGTTTCCGGGACAGAATCTGGAAACACCATATATTTT. Translation gives CSVSGTESGNTIYF.

This clonotype was recorded many times. The genes are TRBV15 and TRBJ2-5; D remains unclear. This CDR3 is 13 amino acids long. Trimming stripped 1 base from V and 4 bases from J, with 7 bases between. Per germline, CDR1 LNHNV and CDR2 YYDKDF (reference sequence). The chain's CDR3 is CATSRAIRETQYF. The CDR3 bases are TGTGCCACCAGCAGAGCTATTAGAGAGACCCAGTACTTC. Full variable domain (rest looked up from reference TRBV15 and TRBJ2-5): DAMVIQNPRYQVTQFGKPVTLSCSQTLNHNVMYWYQQKSSQAPKLLFHYYDKDFNNEADTPDNFQSRRPNTSFCFLDIRSPGLGDTAMYLCATSRAIRETQYFGPGTRLLVL.

This clonotype was counted many times. The rearrangement joins TRBV27 to TRBJ1-1; 9 positions match TRBD1. The CDR3 extends over 15 amino acids. Per germline, CDR1 MNHEY and CDR2 SMNVEV (reference sequence). V dropped 3 bases and J dropped 3; count of bases not matched to a gene: 5. This CDR3 is CASSLTGGWYTEAFF. The DNA for the CDR3 is TGTGCCAGCAGTTTGACAGGGGGGTGGTACACTGAAGCTTTCTTT.

This clonotype was picked up many times. This chain uses TRBV12-3 or TRBV12-4 with TRBJ2-4; 10 bases are shared with TRBD1. Trimming took 6 bases from V and 8 from J; bases not matched to a gene: 16. The CDR3 length is 17 residues. DNA of the CDR3: TGTGCCAGCAGCCCCAGCAGAGGGCGGACAGGGGGGGACATTCAGTACTTC. It specifies CASSPSRGRTGGDIQYF.

The rearrangement links TRBV29-1 to TRBJ1-2; D is possibly TRBD1 (5 bases). Germline CDR1 reads SQVTM; CDR2 reads ANQGSEA. The CDR3 length is 15 residues. The V end was cut by 3 bases, the J end by 4 bases, with 18 bases between. For the CDR3, the DNA is TGCAGCGTTGATCTTGACGGGACGGATTCCTATGGCTACACCTTC. This encodes CSVDLDGTDSYGYTF.

As DNA, the CDR3 is TGTGCCAGCAAGTTACAGGGGGGCGGCTACACCTTC. Translated, it gives CASKLQGGGYTF. This chain joins TRBV12-3 or TRBV12-4 and TRBJ1-2; TRBD1 agrees at 8 bases. CDR3 length: 12 residues. The J segment lost 8 bases and the V segment lost 7 bases, leaving 6 bases of the junction unmatched.

This chain joins TRBV12-3 or TRBV12-4 and TRBJ1-1, with D possibly matching TRBD1 (6 bases). The CDR3 spans 16 residues. The germline V and J ends were trimmed by 0 bases and 1 base, with 12 bases remaining between them. This CDR3 reads CASSLAGARGNTEAFF. CDR3 bases: TGTGCCAGCAGTTTAGCGGGGGCCAGGGGGAACACTGAAGCTTTCTTT.

This clonotype was seen many times. The V gene is TRBV7-9, the J gene TRBJ1-1, with a weak D call TRBD1 (6 bases). Germline-derived CDR1 and CDR2 are SEHNR and FQNEAQ (reference sequence). The CDR3 runs 15 residues. Trimming shortened V by 2 bases and J by 1 base, and 11 bases separated the two germline ends. The CDR3 nucleotides are TGTGCCAGCAGCTTATGGGGGACAACGAACACTGAAGCTTTCTTT. Translated: CASSLWGTTNTEAFF.

This clonotype appeared many times. The genes are TRBV6-2 or TRBV6-3 and TRBJ2-7; D is perhaps TRBD2 (5 bases). The germline V gene encodes CDR1 MNHEY and CDR2 SVGEGT. V was shortened by 2 bases and J by 1 base, with 18 bases between the two germline ends. This CDR3 is built from 17 residues. Written as DNA, the CDR3 is TGTGCCAGCAGTTACCCTCGGGGTGGGCCCGAGTCCTACGAGCAGTACTTC. It specifies CASSYPRGGPESYEQYF.

This clonotype was seen a few times. The rearrangement joins TRBV7-2 to TRBJ1-5, with D possibly matching TRBD1 (5 bases). Germline V lookup: CDR1 SGHTA, CDR2 FQGNSA. Between the trimmed V and J ends, which lost 5 bases and 4 bases, there was a span of 12 bases. CDR3 length equals 14 residues. The CDR3 region is CASSIGGRNQPQHF. CDR3 bases: TGTGCCAGCAGCATTGGGGGACGGAATCAGCCCCAGCATTTT.

This clonotype has ten or more counts. This rearrangement joins TRBV7-2 to TRBJ1-1, with D possibly being TRBD1 (5 bases). CDR3 length equals 14 residues. The V end was cut by 4 bases, the J end by 2 bases, with 11 bases between. Germline CDR1 and CDR2: SGHTA and FQGNSA. The CDR3 loop reads CASSYPRDNTEAFF. CDR3 DNA: TGTGCCAGCAGCTACCCCAGGGACAACACTGAAGCTTTCTTT.

The chain combines TRBV6-1 with TRBJ2-7, with D unclear. Trimming removed 6 bases from V and 5 bases from J, with 8 bases in between. Germline CDR1 and CDR2: MNHNS and SASEGT. There are 11 residues in the CDR3. CDR3 nucleotide sequence: TGTGCCAGCAGAGGGCTCCACGAGCAGTACTTC. This sequence encodes CASRGLHEQYF.

This clonotype was seen many times. The chain carries TRBV24-1 and TRBJ1-5; the match to TRBD1 covers 7 bases. With V trimmed by 5 bases and J by 0 bases, 3 bases remained unmatched. CDR3 length equals 15 residues. Germline CDR1 KGHDR, CDR2 SFDVKD. The CDR3 region is CATSGTGPSNQPQHF. CDR3 DNA: TGTGCCACCAGTGGGACAGGACCTAGCAATCAGCCCCAGCATTTT.

The sample holds many counts of this clonotype. The V and J genes are TRBV10-3 and TRBJ1-4, with D possibly TRBD1 on 6 matching bases. Trimming took 4 bases from V and 6 from J, leaving 15 bases between them. This CDR3 spans 15 amino acids. CDR1 and CDR2 from the germline V gene are ENHRY and SYGVKD. The CDR3 coding sequence is TGTGCCATCAGTGCACAGGGCGGAGGGTATGAAAAACTGTTTTTT. Translating it yields CAISAQGGGYEKLFF.

This clonotype occurred many times. V usage is TRBV7-8 and J usage is TRBJ2-7, with TRBD1 identical over 11 bases. With 6 bases clipped from V and 5 bases from J, the junction kept 6 bases outside the gene matches. Germline V CDR1 and CDR2: SGHVS, FQNEAQ. The CDR3 length is 14 residues. This CDR3 reads CASRRGQGAHEQYF. The CDR3 DNA is TGTGCCAGCAGACGAGGACAGGGGGCCCACGAGCAGTACTTC.

This chain joins TRBV6-1 and TRBJ1-1, with D perhaps matching TRBD1 (5 bases). Germline V gene lookup returns CDR1 MNHNS and CDR2 SASEGT. Trimming shortened V by 6 bases and J by 3 bases, and 11 bases separated the two germline ends. This CDR3 comprises 13 residues. The CDR3 loop reads CASRPDSYTEAFF. The CDR3 coding sequence is TGTGCCAGCAGACCCGACAGTTACACTGAAGCTTTCTTT.

This chain links TRBV20-1 with TRBJ2-7; 8 bases match TRBD2. The germline gives CDR1 DFQATT, CDR2 SNEGSKA (reference sequence). The CDR3 covers 16 residues. V trimming: 2 bases; J trimming: 2 bases; junction bases outside the gene matches: 11. As DNA, the CDR3 is TGCAGTGCTAGACTCCCTCTTAGCGGGAATACCTACGAGCAGTACTTC. This codes for CSARLPLSGNTYEQYF.